This record concerns one T cell receptor (beta chain) sequence. A second roughly 6 to 12 cycle PCR used barcoded and J-beta primers. TCRdb re-analysed the 5' RACE reads in MiXCR, keeping a single row per CDR3 protein. The sample yields about 640,000 distinct CDR3 sequences, 40% to 50% seen once. V lost 5 bases, J lost 8 bases, and 10 bases stayed unmatched. In germline, CDR1 is MNHEY, CDR2 SVGEGT. The CDR3 contains 14 residues. The sample is drawn from a study of blood T cells in healthy people across ages. V gene TRBV6-2 or TRBV6-3 combines with J gene TRBJ2-7, with 9 nucleotides matching TRBD1. Sequenced sample: blood. The source is an older man in good health. CDR3 bases: TGTGCCAGCAGTGACGGGACAGGGAGATTCAAGCAGTACTTC. It codes for CASSDGTGRFKQYF.